This T cell receptor beta chain was obtained from a study of response to subunit inactivated influenza vaccine. Study-wide points: It was suggested by the authors that few new T cells are recruited by each seasonal influenza vaccination.

With regard to this clonotype: The antigen remains undetermined.

Germline V gene sequence: CDR1 SGHTA, CDR2 FQGNSA. This CDR3 spans 15 amino acids. With 2 bases removed from V and 2 bases from J, the gap between germline ends came to 13 bases. MiXCR, run by TCRdb on the RT-PCR reads, gives a single entry per CDR3 protein. The repertoire holds roughly 500,000 distinct CDR3 sequences, approximately 24% seen once, with under 2.5% in the top ten. This clonotype originated in a man between 50 and 59 years old who received an inactivated influenza vaccine. This specimen consisted of CD4+ T cells sorted from PBMCs, obtained 5 to 6 days after vaccination. The chain uses TRBV7-2 and TRBJ2-7; TRBD2 might be the D (5 bases). The DNA for the CDR3 is TGTGCCAGCAGCTTAAGGGCAGCGGATACCTACGAGCAGTACTTC. As protein: CASSLRAADTYEQYF.